A single T cell receptor beta chain is shown here with its context. The sample belongs to a study of blood T cell repertoires in COVID-19. This CDR3 spans 15 amino acids. Germline V gives CDR1 KGHSH, CDR2 LQKENI. V shed 2 bases and J shed 3 bases, with 14 bases lying between them. Per the study methods: Amplification with reference gene primers provided the estimates of nucleated cell counts. Assay: immunoSEQ multiplex PCR; the TCRdb copy retains only in-frame clones and omits some. The D gene and trimming were derived from the DNA, and the V and J assignments and clone size from that table. The sample has approximately 68,000 clones, 65% to 90% seen once.

The clonotype originates from a man aged 65 to 79 with active or convalescent COVID-19. The J gene is TRBJ2-7, the V gene TRBV18; D unresolved. Sequencing was performed on peripheral blood. Written as DNA, the CDR3 is TGTGCCAGCTCACCAAGTGTGGAGAGAGTCTACGAGCAGTACTTC. It codes for CASSPSVERVYEQYF.